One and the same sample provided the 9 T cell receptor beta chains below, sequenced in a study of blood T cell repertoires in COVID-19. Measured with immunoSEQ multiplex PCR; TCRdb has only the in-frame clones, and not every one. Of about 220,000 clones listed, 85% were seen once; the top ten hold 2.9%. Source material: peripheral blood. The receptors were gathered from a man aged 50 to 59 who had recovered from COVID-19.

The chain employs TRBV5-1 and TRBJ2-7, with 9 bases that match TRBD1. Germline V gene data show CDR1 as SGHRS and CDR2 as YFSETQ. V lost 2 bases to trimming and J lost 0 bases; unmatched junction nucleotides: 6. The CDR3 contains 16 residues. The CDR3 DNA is TGCGCCAGCAGCTTAAGACCGGGACAGGGCTCCTACGAGCAGTACTTC. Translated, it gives CASSLRPGQGSYEQYF. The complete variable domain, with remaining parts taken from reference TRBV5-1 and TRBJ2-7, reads KAGVTQTPRYLIKTRGQQVTLSCSPISGHRSVSWYQQTPGQGLQFLFEYFSETQRNKGNFPGRFSGRQFSNSRSEMNVSTLELGDSALYLCASSLRPGQGSYEQYFGPGTRLTVT.

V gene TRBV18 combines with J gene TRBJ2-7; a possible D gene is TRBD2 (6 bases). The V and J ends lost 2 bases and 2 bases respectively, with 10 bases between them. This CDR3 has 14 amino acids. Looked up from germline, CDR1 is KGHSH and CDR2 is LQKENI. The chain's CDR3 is CASSPEGTAYEQYF. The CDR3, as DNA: TGTGCCAGCTCACCAGAGGGGACTGCCTACGAGCAGTACTTC.

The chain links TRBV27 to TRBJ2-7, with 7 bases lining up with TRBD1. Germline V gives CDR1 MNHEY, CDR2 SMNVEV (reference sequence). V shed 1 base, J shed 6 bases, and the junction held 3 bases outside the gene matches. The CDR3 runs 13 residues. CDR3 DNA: TGTGCCAGCAGTTTATACAGGGGTGGCGAGCAGTACTTC. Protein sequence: CASSLYRGGEQYF.

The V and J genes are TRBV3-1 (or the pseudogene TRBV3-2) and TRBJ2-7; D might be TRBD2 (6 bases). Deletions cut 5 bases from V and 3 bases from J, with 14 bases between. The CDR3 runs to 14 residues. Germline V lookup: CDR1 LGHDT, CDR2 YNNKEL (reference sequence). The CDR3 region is CASSSRDSDYEQYF. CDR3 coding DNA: TGTGCCAGCAGCAGCCGGGACTCGGACTACGAGCAGTACTTC.

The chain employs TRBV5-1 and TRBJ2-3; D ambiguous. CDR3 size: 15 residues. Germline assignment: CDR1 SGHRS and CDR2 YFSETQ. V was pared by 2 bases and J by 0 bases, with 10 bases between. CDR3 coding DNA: TGCGCCAGCAGCTTAGCTACCCCTAGCACAGATACGCAGTATTTT. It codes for CASSLATPSTDTQYF.

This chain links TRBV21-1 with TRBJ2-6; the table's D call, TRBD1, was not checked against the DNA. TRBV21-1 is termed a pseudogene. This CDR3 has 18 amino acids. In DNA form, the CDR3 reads TGTGCCAGCAGCATTCGACAGGGAGCCCACTCTGGGGCCAACGTCCTGACTTTC. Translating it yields CASSIRQGAHSGANVLTF.

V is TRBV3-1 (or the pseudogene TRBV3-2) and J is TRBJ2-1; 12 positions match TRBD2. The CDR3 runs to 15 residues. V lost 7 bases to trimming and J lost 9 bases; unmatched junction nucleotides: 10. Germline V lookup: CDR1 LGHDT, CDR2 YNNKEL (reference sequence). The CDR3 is CASTLSSGRAVEQFF. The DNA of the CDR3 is TGTGCCAGCACCCTATCTAGCGGGAGGGCCGTTGAGCAGTTCTTC.

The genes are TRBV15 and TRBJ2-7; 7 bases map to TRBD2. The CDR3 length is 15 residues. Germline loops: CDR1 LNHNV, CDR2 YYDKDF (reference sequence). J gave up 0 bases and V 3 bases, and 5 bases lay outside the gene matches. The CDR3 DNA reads TGTGCCACCAGCAGGGGGGGGGAAAGCTCCTACGAGCAGTACTTC. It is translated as CATSRGGESSYEQYF.

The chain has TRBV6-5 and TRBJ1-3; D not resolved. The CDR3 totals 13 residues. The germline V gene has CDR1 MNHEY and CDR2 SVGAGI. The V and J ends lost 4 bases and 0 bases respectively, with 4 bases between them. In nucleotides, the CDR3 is TGTGCCAGCAGTTCAGTCTCTGGAAACACCATATATTTT. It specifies CASSSVSGNTIYF.